The clone carrying this TCR beta chain is a singleton in its sample. The data derive from a study of blood T cell repertoires in COVID-19. Study background: Donors in the United States, Italy and Spain gave samples during acute or convalescent COVID-19.

Across under 25 US areas, participants ranged in age from roughly 18 to 95 years. Libraries were prepared by immunoSEQ multiplex PCR; TCRdb keeps only in-frame clonotypes and omits some of them. Of 300,000 to 450,000 clones listed, roughly 86% are singletons. This CDR3 spans 16 amino acids. Germline V CDR1 and CDR2: SEHNR, FQNEAQ (reference sequence). Unmatched junction bases numbered 4, after V lost 1 base and J lost 4 bases. Sequenced input: PBMCs or T cells enriched from blood (not recorded which). The TCR comes from a woman under 40 who had been exposed to COVID-19. The chain has TRBV7-9 and TRBJ2-1; 10 bases map to TRBD2. The CDR3 region has the DNA TGTGCCAGCAGCTTAGGTGGACTAGCGGAGTACAATGAGCAGTTCTTC. Encoded protein: CASSLGGLAEYNEQFF.